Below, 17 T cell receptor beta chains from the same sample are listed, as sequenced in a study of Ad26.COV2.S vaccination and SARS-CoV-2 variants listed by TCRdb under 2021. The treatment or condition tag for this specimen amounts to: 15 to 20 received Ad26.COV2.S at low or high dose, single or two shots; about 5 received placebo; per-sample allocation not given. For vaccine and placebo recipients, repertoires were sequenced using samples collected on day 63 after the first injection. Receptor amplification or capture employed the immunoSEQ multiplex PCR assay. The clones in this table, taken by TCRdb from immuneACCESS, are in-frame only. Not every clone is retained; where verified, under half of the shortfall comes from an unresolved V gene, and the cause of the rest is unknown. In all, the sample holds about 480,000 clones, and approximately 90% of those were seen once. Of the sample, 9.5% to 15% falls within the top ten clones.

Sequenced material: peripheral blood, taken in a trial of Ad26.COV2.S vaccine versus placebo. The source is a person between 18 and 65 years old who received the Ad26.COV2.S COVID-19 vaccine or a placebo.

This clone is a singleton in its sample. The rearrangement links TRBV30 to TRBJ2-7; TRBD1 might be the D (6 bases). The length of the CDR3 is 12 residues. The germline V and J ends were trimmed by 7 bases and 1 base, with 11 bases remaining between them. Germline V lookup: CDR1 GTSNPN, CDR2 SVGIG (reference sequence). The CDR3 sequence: CASIQGSYEQYF. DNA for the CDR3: TGTGCCTCGATACAGGGTTCCTACGAGCAGTACTTC.

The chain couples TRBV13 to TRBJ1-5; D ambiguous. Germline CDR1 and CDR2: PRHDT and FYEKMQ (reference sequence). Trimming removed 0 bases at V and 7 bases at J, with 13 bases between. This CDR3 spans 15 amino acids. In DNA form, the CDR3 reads TGTGCCAGCAGCTTAGGGGACCGCGGAGGGCAGCCCCAGCATTTT. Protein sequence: CASSLGDRGGQPQHF.

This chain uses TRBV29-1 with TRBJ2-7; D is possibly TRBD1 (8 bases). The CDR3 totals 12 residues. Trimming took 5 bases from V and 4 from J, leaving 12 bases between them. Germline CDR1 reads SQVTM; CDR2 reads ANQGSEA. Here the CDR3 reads CSVTGGVYEQYF. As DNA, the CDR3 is TGCAGCGTTACAGGGGGGGTGTACGAGCAGTACTTC.

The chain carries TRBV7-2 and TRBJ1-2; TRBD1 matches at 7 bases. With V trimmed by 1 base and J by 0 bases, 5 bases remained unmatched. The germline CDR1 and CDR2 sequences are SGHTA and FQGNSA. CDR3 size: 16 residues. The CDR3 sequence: CASSLGQGPPNYGYTF. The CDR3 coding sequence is TGTGCCAGCAGCTTAGGACAGGGTCCTCCTAACTATGGCTACACCTTC.

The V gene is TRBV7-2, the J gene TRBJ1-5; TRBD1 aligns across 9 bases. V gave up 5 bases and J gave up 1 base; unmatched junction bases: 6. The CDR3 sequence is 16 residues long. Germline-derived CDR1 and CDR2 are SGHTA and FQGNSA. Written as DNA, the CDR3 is TGTGCCAGCAGCCTCAACGGACAGGGGAGCAATCAGCCCCAGCATTTT. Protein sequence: CASSLNGQGSNQPQHF.

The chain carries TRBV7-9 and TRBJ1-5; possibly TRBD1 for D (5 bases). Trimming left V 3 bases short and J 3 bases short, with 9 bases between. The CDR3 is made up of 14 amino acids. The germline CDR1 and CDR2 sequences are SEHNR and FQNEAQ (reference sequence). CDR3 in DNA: TGTGCCAGCAGCTTCGGCAGGGACAATCAGCCCCAGCATTTT. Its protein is CASSFGRDNQPQHF.

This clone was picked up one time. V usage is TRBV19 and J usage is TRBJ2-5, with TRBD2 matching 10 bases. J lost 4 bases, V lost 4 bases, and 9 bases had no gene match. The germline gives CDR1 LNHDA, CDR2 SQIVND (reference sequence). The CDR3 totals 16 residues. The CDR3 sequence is CASSTGLATGAETQYF. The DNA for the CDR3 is TGTGCCAGTAGTACGGGACTAGCGACGGGGGCAGAGACCCAGTACTTC.

CDR3 sequence reads: CASSLLTDYGYTF. DNA for the CDR3: TGCGCCAGCAGCTTGTTGACGGACTATGGCTACACCTTC. The gene calls are TRBV5-1 and TRBJ1-2; D gene uncertain. Looked up from germline, CDR1 is SGHRS and CDR2 is YFSETQ. This CDR3 is built from 13 residues. V was clipped by 1 base and J by 3 bases, with 7 bases between them. Full variable domain (missing parts from reference TRBV5-1 and TRBJ1-2): KAGVTQTPRYLIKTRGQQVTLSCSPISGHRSVSWYQQTPGQGLQFLFEYFSETQRNKGNFPGRFSGRQFSNSRSEMNVSTLELGDSALYLCASSLLTDYGYTFGSGTRLTVV.

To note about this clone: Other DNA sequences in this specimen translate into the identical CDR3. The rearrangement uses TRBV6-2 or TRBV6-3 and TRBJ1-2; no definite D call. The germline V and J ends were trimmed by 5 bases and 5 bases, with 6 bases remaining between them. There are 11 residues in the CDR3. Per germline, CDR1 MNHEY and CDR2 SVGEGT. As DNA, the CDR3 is TGTGCCAGCAGTCAGGCTTATGGCTACACCTTC. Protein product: CASSQAYGYTF.

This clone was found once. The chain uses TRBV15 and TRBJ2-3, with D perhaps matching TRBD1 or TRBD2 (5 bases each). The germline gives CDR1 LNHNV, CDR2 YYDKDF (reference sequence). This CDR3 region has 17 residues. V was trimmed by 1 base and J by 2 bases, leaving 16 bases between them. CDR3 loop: CATSRAPRGPFTDTQYF. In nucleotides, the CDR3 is TGTGCCACCAGCAGAGCGCCCCGGGGCCCCTTCACAGATACGCAGTATTTT.

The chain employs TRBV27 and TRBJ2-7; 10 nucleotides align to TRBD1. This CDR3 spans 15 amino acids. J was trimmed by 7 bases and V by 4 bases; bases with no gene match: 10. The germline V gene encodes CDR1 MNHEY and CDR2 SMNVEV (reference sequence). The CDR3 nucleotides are TGTGCCAGCAGTTCCCGGGGACAGGGGATAGAGGAGCAGTACTTC. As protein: CASSSRGQGIEEQYF.

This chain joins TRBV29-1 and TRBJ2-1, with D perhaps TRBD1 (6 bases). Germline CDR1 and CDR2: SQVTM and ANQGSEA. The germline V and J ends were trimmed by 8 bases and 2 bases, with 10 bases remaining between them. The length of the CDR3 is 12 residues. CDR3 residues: CSTRTAYNEQFF. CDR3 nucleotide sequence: TGCAGCACCCGGACAGCCTACAATGAGCAGTTCTTC.

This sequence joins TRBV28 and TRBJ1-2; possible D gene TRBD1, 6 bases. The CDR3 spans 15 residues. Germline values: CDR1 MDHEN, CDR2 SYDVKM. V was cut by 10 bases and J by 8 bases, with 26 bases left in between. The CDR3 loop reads CATRFNLRGAGGYTF. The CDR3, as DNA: TGTGCCACCCGTTTTAATTTGAGGGGGGCGGGAGGCTACACCTTC.

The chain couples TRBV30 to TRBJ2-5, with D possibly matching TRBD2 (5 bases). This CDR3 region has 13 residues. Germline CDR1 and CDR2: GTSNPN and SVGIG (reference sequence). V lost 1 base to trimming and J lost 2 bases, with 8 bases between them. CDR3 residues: CAWSGSGQETQYF. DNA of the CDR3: TGTGCCTGGAGTGGCAGCGGTCAAGAGACCCAGTACTTC.

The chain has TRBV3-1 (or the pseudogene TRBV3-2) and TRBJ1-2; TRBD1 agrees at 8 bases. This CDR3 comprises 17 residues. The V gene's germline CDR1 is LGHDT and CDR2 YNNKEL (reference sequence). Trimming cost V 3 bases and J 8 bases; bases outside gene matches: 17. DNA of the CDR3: TGTGCCAGCAGCCAGGAAACTGACAGGGGTGGGTCGGAGGGCTACACCTTC. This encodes CASSQETDRGGSEGYTF.

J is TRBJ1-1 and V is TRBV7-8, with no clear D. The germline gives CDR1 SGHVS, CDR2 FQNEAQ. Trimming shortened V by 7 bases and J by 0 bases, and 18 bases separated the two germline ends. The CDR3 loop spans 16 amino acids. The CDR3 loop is CASKGGVIAMNTEAFF. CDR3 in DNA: TGTGCCAGCAAGGGTGGGGTCATTGCTATGAACACTGAAGCTTTCTTT.

The CDR3 sequence: CSVMTGGAGEQYF. CDR3 DNA sequence: TGCAGCGTTATGACAGGGGGCGCGGGGGAGCAGTACTTC. The chain carries TRBV29-1 and TRBJ2-7; 10 nucleotides align to TRBD1. Germline V gene lookup returns CDR1 SQVTM and CDR2 ANQGSEA. J was trimmed by 7 bases and V by 5 bases; bases with no gene match: 8. CDR3 length: 13 amino acids.